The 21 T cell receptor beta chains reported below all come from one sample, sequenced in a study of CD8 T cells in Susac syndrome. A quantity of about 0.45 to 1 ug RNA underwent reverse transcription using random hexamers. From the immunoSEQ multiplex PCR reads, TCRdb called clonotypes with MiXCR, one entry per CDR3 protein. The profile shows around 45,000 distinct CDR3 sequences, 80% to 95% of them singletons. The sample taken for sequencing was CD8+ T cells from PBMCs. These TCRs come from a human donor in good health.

CDR3 region: CASSQDLPPEAFF. CDR3 sequence (DNA): TGCGCCAGCAGCCAAGATCTACCCCCCGAAGCTTTCTTT. The chain recombines TRBV4-1 with TRBJ1-1; D is unresolved. The CDR3 covers 13 residues. V was trimmed by 0 bases and J by 8 bases, leaving 10 bases between them. The germline gives CDR1 MGHRA, CDR2 YSYEKL.

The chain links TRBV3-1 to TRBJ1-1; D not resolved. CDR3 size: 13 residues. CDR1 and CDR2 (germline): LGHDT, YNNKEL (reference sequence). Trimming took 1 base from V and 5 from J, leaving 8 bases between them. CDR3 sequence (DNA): TGTGCCAGCAGCCAAGGGCCGGGGACTGAAGCTTTCTTT. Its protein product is CASSQGPGTEAFF.

Written as DNA, the CDR3 is TGCAGCGTTCATACTGACAGGTCCTATGGCTACACCTTC. It translates to CSVHTDRSYGYTF. The J gene is TRBJ1-2, the V gene TRBV29-1, with D perhaps TRBD1 (6 bases). The V gene lost 5 bases and the J gene lost 4 bases, with 14 bases spanning the gap. The CDR3 has 13 residues. Germline values: CDR1 SQVTM, CDR2 ANQGSEA. Full variable domain (outside the CDR3, taken from reference TRBV29-1 and TRBJ1-2): SAVISQKPSRDICQRGTSLTIQCQVDSQVTMMFWYRQQPGQSLTLIATANQGSEATYESGFVIDKFPISRPNLTFSTLTVSNMSPEDSSIYLCSVHTDRSYGYTFGSGTRLTVV.

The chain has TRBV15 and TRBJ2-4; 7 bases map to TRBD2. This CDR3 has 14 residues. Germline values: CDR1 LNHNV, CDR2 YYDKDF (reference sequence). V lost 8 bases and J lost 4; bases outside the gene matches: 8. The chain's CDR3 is CATSLGGTKNIQYF. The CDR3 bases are TGTGCCACCTCCTTGGGGGGGACGAAAAACATTCAGTACTTC.

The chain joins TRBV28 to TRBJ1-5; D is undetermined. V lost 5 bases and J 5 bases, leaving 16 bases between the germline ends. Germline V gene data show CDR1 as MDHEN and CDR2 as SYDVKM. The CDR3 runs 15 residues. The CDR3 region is CASSLGRSFYQPQHF. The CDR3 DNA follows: TGTGCCAGCAGTCTCGGGAGATCCTTCTATCAGCCCCAGCATTTT.

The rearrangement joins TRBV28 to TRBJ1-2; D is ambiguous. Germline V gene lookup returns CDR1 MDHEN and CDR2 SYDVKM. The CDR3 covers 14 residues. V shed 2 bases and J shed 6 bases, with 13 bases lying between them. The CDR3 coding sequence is TGTGCCAGCAGTTTAGTGGCCTCCCGCAATGGCTACACCTTC. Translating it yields CASSLVASRNGYTF.

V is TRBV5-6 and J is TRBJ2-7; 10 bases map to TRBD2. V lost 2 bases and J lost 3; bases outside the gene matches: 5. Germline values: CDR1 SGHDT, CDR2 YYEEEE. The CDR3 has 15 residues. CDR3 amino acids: CASSFRAGGHYEQYF. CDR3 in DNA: TGTGCCAGCAGCTTCCGAGCGGGAGGGCACTACGAGCAGTACTTC. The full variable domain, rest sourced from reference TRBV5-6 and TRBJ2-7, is DAGVTQSPTHLIKTRGQQVTLRCSPKSGHDTVSWYQQALGQGPQFIFQYYEEEERQRGNFPDRFSGHQFPNYSSELNVNALLLGDSALYLCASSFRAGGHYEQYFGPGTRLTVT.

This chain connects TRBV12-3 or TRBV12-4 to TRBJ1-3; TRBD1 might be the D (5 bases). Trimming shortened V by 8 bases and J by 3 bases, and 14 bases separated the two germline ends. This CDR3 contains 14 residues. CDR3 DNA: TGTGCCAGCGGGAGGGGCGCCCGTGGAAACACCATATATTTT. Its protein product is CASGRGARGNTIYF.

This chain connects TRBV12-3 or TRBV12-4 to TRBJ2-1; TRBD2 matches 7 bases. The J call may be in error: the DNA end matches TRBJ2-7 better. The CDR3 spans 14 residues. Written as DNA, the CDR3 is TGTGCCAGCAGTTTAGTGGGGGGGTCCTACGAGCAGTACTTC. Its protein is CASSLVGGSYEQYF.

The CDR3 sequence is CASSRPGTLEQYF. CDR3 sequence (DNA): TGTGCCAGCAGCCGTCCCGGGACACTCGAGCAGTACTTC. The chain employs TRBV12-3 or TRBV12-4 and TRBJ2-7; the D gene is possibly TRBD1 (6 bases). The CDR3 has 13 amino acids. Trimming removed 6 bases from V and 6 bases from J, with 15 bases in between.

CDR3 residues: CASSPTGADEQYF. The CDR3 DNA reads as TGTGCCAGCTCACCAACAGGCGCCGACGAGCAGTACTTC. The chain is built from TRBV18 and TRBJ2-7; D is perhaps TRBD1 (5 bases). The CDR3 runs 13 residues. The V gene lost 2 bases and the J gene lost 5 bases, with 10 bases spanning the gap. Germline CDR1 is KGHSH and CDR2 is LQKENI.

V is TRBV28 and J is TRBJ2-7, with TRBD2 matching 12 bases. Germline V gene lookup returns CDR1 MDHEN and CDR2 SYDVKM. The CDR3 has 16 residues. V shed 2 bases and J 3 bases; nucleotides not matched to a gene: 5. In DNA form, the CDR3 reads TGTGCCAGCAGTTTAAGGCTAGCGGGGGGGGTCTACGAGCAGTACTTC. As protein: CASSLRLAGGVYEQYF.

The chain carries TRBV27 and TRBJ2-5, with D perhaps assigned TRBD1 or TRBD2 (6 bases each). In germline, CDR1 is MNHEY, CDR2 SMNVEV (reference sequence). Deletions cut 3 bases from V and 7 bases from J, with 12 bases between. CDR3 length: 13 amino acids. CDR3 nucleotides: TGTGCCAGCAGTTTCGGGGGCATGGGGACCCAGTACTTC. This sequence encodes CASSFGGMGTQYF.

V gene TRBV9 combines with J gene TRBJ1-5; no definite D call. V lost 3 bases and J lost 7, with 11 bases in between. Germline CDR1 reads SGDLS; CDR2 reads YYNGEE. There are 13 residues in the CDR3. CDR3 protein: CASSAWEFQPQHF. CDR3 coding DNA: TGTGCCAGCAGCGCCTGGGAGTTCCAGCCCCAGCATTTT. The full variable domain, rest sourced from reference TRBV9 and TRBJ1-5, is DSGVTQTPKHLITATGQRVTLRCSPRSGDLSVYWYQQSLDQGLQFLIQYYNGEERAKGNILERFSAQQFPDLHSELNLSSLELGDSALYFCASSAWEFQPQHFGDGTRLSIL.

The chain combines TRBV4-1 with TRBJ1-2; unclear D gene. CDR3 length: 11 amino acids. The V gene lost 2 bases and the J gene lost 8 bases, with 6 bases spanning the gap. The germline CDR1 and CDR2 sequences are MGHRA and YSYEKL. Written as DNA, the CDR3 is TGCGCCAGCAGCCAAAGTGGGGGCTACACCTTC. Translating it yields CASSQSGGYTF.

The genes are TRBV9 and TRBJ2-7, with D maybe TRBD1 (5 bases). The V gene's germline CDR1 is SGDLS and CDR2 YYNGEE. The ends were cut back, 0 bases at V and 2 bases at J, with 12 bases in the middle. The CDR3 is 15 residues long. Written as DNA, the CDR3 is TGTGCCAGCAGCGTAGGGTCAGGGATCGCCTACGAGCAGTACTTC. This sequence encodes CASSVGSGIAYEQYF.

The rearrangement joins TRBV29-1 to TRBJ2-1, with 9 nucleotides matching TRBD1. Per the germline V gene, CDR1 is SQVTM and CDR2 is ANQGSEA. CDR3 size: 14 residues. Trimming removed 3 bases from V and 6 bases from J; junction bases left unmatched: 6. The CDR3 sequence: CSVEGDREPNEQFF. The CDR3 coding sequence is TGCAGCGTTGAGGGGGACAGGGAACCCAATGAGCAGTTCTTC.

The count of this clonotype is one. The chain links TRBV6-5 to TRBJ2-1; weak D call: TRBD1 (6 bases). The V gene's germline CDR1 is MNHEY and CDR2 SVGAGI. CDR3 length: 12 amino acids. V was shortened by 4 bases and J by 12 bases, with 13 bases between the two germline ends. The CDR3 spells CASSSQGQGQFF. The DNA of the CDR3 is TGTGCCAGCAGTTCACAGGGTCAAGGGCAGTTCTTC.

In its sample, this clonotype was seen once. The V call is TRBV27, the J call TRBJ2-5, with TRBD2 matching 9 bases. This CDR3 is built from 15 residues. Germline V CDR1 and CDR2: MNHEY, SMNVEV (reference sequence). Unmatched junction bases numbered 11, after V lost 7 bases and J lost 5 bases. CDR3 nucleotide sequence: TGTGCCAGCAAGGTAGCGGGAGAATTGGGGGAGACCCAGTACTTC. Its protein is CASKVAGELGETQYF.

DNA for the CDR3: TGTGCCAGCAGTTCCCTGGGACTCTACAATGAGCAGTTCTTC. It is translated as CASSSLGLYNEQFF. This chain joins TRBV28 and TRBJ2-1; D might be TRBD2 (6 bases). Between the trimmed V and J ends, which lost 4 bases and 3 bases, there was a span of 10 bases. CDR1 and CDR2 from the germline V gene are MDHEN and SYDVKM. The CDR3 has 14 residues.

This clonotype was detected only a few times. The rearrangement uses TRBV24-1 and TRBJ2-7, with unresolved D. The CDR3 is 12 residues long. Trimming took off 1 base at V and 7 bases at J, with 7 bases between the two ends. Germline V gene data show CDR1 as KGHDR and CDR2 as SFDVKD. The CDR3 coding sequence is TGTGCCACCAGTGATTTCCCCGGGGAGCAGTACTTC. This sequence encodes CATSDFPGEQYF.